What follows are 13 T cell receptor beta chains derived from one specimen sequenced in a study of OX40 agonist ivuxolimab in advanced cancers. Sequencing was performed with immunoSEQ multiplex PCR; in TCRdb, only in-frame clones are kept and a portion is missing. The sample consists of about 69,000 clones, 80% to 95% of them appearing once. The input for sequencing was CD4+ or CD8+ T cells sorted from blood, taken in a trial of the OX40 agonist ivuxolimab. Source of these receptors: an adult with an advanced solid tumor such as melanoma, head and neck, liver or kidney cancer.

This chain links TRBV27 with TRBJ1-1, with D possibly matching TRBD1 (6 bases). The germline CDR1 and CDR2 sequences are MNHEY and SMNVEV (reference sequence). The CDR3 is made up of 14 amino acids. Trimming stripped 2 bases from V and 7 bases from J, with 14 bases between. The CDR3 nucleotides are TGTGCCAGCAGTTTACGAGGCCAGGGGAGTGAAGCTTTCTTT. Its translation is CASSLRGQGSEAFF.

The chain has TRBV11-3 and TRBJ2-6; no clear D gene. Germline V gene sequence: CDR1 SGHNT, CDR2 YENEEA. Trimming pared 0 bases from V and 4 bases from J, leaving 10 bases between. The CDR3 is made up of 16 amino acids. This CDR3 reads CASSLDFGSGANVLTF. For the CDR3, the DNA is TGTGCCAGCAGCTTAGATTTCGGTTCCGGGGCCAACGTCCTGACTTTC.

This clone appeared once. V and J are TRBV6-5 and TRBJ2-7; TRBD1 might be the D (5 bases). Germline CDR1 is MNHEY and CDR2 is SVGAGI. The V gene lost 5 bases and the J gene lost 6 bases, with 8 bases spanning the gap. The CDR3 is 11 residues long. The CDR3 DNA reads TGTGCCAGCAGTCAAACAGGCGAGCAGTACTTC. Its translation: CASSQTGEQYF.

This clone was detected only a few times. V is TRBV19 and J is TRBJ2-3; D is unresolved. V was pared by 6 bases and J by 1 base, with 14 bases between. This CDR3 has 15 amino acids. Germline lookup yields CDR1 LNHDA and CDR2 SQIVND (reference sequence). The chain's CDR3 is CASSPLGKGTDTQYF. The CDR3 DNA reads TGTGCCAGTAGCCCCCTGGGTAAAGGCACAGATACGCAGTATTTT. Full variable domain (rest looked up from reference TRBV19 and TRBJ2-3): DGGITQSPKYLFRKEGQNVTLSCEQNLNHDAMYWYRQDPGQGLRLIYYSQIVNDFQKGDIAEGYSVSREKKESFPLTVTSAQKNPTAFYLCASSPLGKGTDTQYFGPGTRLTVL.

J is TRBJ2-3 and V is TRBV7-9, with D maybe TRBD2 (6 bases). V lost 1 base to trimming and J lost 2 bases, with 10 bases between them. The CDR3 runs 15 residues. CDR1 and CDR2 from the germline V gene are SEHNR and FQNEAQ (reference sequence). The CDR3: CASSLVAEDTDTQYF. In DNA form, the CDR3 reads TGTGCCAGCAGCTTAGTAGCGGAAGACACAGATACGCAGTATTTT.

The chain joins TRBV5-1 to TRBJ1-1; 7 nucleotides line up with TRBD1. The CDR3 has 17 residues. Losses at the gene ends were 4 bases for V and 3 bases for J; bases not matched to a gene: 15. Germline V CDR1 and CDR2: SGHRS, YFSETQ. CDR3 in DNA: TGCGCCAGCAGCCCGAGACAGGGAGGCACAGTGGACACTGAAGCTTTCTTT. It is translated as CASSPRQGGTVDTEAFF. Drawing the rest from reference TRBV5-1 and TRBJ1-1, the complete variable domain is KAGVTQTPRYLIKTRGQQVTLSCSPISGHRSVSWYQQTPGQGLQFLFEYFSETQRNKGNFPGRFSGRQFSNSRSEMNVSTLELGDSALYLCASSPRQGGTVDTEAFFGQGTRLTVV.

The genes are TRBV28 and TRBJ2-4; 11 bases are shared with TRBD2. V shed 7 bases and J 13 bases; nucleotides not matched to a gene: 15. This CDR3 spans 15 amino acids. Germline V CDR1 and CDR2: MDHEN, SYDVKM. The CDR3 spells CASTQTGTSGRGQYF. The CDR3 nucleotides read TGTGCCAGCACCCAGACCGGGACTAGCGGAAGGGGACAGTACTTC.

The chain combines TRBV2 with TRBJ2-7; perhaps TRBD1 as D (6 bases). The CDR3 has 16 amino acids. Germline V gene sequence: CDR1 SNHLY, CDR2 FYNNEI. V shed 4 bases and J shed 2 bases, with 18 bases lying between them. This chain's CDR3 is CASSVRFGTRTYEQYF. CDR3 DNA sequence: TGTGCCAGCAGTGTACGTTTCGGGACAAGGACCTACGAGCAGTACTTC.

The gene calls are TRBV15 and TRBJ1-1; D call uncertain. The germline V gene has CDR1 LNHNV and CDR2 YYDKDF (reference sequence). Trimming cost V 0 bases and J 1 base, with 12 bases left between them. The CDR3 has 16 residues. The CDR3 is CATSREHPTANTEAFF. The CDR3 nucleotides read TGTGCCACCAGCAGAGAGCATCCCACAGCGAACACTGAAGCTTTCTTT. Full variable domain (rest looked up from reference TRBV15 and TRBJ1-1): DAMVIQNPRYQVTQFGKPVTLSCSQTLNHNVMYWYQQKSSQAPKLLFHYYDKDFNNEADTPDNFQSRRPNTSFCFLDIRSPGLGDTAMYLCATSREHPTANTEAFFGQGTRLTVV.

The chain joins TRBV27 to TRBJ2-1; TRBD2 matches 8 bases. This CDR3 comprises 14 residues. Looked up from germline, CDR1 is MNHEY and CDR2 is SMNVEV (reference sequence). V was clipped by 10 bases and J by 0 bases; unmatched bases: 5. DNA for the CDR3: TGTGCCACCAAAGCGGGAGTCTCCTACAATGAGCAGTTCTTC. It is translated as CATKAGVSYNEQFF.

The V call is TRBV28, the J call TRBJ1-4; D not certain. The germline V gene has CDR1 MDHEN and CDR2 SYDVKM. The CDR3 consists of 15 residues. The V end was cut by 3 bases, the J end by 0 bases, with 8 bases between. In nucleotides, the CDR3 is TGTGCCAGCAGTTTCGCTTTAGCAACTAATGAAAAACTGTTTTTT. It translates to CASSFALATNEKLFF.

The chain combines TRBV19 with TRBJ1-1; the match to TRBD1 covers 8 bases. The germline V gene has CDR1 LNHDA and CDR2 SQIVND (reference sequence). After removal of 5 bases from V and 0 bases from J, the junction contained 8 bases not matched to a gene. The CDR3 runs 16 residues. CDR3 DNA sequence: TGTGCCAGTAGTTCTGGTTCGACAGGGGTGAACACTGAAGCTTTCTTT. This codes for CASSSGSTGVNTEAFF.

J is TRBJ1-1 and V is TRBV25-1; D unresolved. Deletions cut 1 base from V and 6 bases from J, with 15 bases between. The CDR3 is made up of 15 amino acids. Germline V CDR1 and CDR2: MGHDK, SYGVNS. The CDR3 region is CASSEFSGLGAEAFF. CDR3 nucleotide sequence: TGTGCCAGCAGTGAATTTTCGGGCCTTGGGGCTGAAGCTTTCTTT.